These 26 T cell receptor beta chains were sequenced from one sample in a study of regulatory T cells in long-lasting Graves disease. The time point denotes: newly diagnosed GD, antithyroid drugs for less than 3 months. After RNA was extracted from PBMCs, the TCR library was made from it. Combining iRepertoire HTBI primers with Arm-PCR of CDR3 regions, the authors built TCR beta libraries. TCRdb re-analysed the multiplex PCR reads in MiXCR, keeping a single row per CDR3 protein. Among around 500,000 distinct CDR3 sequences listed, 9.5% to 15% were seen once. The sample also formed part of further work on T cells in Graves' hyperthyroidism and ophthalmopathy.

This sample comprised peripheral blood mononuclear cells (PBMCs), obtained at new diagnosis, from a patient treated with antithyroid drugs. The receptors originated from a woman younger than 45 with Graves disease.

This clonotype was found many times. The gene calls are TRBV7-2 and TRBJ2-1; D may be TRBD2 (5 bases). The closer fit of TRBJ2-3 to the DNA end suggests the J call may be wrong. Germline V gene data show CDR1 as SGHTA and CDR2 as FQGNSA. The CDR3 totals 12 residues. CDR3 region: CASSLEGLTQYF. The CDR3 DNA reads TGTGCCAGCAGCTTAGAAGGACTGACGCAGTATTTT.

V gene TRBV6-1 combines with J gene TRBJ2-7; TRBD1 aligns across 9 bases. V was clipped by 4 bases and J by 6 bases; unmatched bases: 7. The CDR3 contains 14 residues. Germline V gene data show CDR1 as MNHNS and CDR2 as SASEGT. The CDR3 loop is CASSARDRELEQYF. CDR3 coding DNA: TGTGCCAGCAGTGCCCGGGACAGGGAACTCGAGCAGTACTTC.

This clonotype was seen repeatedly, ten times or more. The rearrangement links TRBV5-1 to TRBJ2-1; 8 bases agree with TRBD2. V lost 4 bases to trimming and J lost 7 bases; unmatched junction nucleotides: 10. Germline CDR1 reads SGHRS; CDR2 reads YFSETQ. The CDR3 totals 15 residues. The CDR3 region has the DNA TGCGCCAGCAGCGAGGGACTCAGCGGGGGAAATGAGCAGTTCTTC. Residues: CASSEGLSGGNEQFF.

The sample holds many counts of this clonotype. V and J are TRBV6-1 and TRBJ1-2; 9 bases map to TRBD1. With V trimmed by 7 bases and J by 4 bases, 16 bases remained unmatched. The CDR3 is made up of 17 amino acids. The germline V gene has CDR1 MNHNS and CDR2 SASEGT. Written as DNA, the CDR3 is TGTGCCAGCATATCCGGGACAGGGCCCTCACGGAGCTATGGCTACACCTTC. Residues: CASISGTGPSRSYGYTF.

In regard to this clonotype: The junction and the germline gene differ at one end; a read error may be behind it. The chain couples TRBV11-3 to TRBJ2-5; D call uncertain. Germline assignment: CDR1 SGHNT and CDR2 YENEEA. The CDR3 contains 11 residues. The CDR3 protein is CASSNQETQCF. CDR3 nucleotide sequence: TGTGCCAGCAGCAACCAAGAGACCCAGTGCTTC.

CDR3 protein: CASSLRPRARGDIWRGEQYF. The CDR3 DNA reads TGTGCCAGCAGTTTACGTCCTCGTGCGAGGGGGGATATCTGGCGGGGCGAGCAGTACTTC. This chain uses TRBV6-5 with TRBJ2-7; perhaps D is TRBD1 or TRBD2 (6 bases each). The CDR3 spans 20 residues. Looked up from germline, CDR1 is MNHEY and CDR2 is SVGAGI. Trimming removed 4 bases at V and 6 bases at J, with 34 bases between.

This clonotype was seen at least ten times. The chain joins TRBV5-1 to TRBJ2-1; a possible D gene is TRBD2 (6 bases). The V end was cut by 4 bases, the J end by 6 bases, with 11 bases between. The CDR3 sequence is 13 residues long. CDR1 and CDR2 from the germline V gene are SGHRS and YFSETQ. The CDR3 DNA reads TGCGCCAGCAGCGTGGAGGGGAGCAATGAGCAGTTCTTC. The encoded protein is CASSVEGSNEQFF.

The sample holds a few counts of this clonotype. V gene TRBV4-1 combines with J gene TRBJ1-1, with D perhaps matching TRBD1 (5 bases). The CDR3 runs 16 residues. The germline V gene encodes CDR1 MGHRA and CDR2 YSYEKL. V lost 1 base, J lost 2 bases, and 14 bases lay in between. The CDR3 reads CASSQVLPGPNTEAFF. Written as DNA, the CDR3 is TGCGCCAGCAGCCAAGTATTACCAGGGCCTAACACTGAAGCTTTCTTT.

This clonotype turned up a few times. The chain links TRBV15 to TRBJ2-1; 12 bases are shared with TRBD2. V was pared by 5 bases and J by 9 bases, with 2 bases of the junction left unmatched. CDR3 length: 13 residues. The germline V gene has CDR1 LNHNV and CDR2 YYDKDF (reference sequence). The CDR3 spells CATSGLAGTEQFF. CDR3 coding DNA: TGTGCCACCAGCGGACTAGCGGGAACTGAGCAGTTCTTC.

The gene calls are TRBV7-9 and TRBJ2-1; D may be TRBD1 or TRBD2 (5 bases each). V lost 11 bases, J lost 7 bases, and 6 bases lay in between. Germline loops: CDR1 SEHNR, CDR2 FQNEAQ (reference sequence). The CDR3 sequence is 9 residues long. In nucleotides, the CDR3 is TGTGCCGGGGGTAATGAGCAGTTCTTC. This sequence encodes CAGGNEQFF.

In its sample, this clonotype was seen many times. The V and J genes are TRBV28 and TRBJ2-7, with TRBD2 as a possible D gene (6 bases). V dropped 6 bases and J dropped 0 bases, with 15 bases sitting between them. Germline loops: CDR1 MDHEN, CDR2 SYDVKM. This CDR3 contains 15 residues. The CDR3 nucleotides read TGTGCCAGCAGCTTAGGGACTGCCAGCTCCTACGAGCAGTACTTC. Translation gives CASSLGTASSYEQYF.

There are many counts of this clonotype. The CDR3: CASSYTESNTEAFF. The CDR3 bases are TGTGCCAGCAGTTACACGGAATCGAACACTGAAGCTTTCTTT. This chain connects TRBV6-5 to TRBJ1-1, with D hard to call. Germline V gene lookup returns CDR1 MNHEY and CDR2 SVGAGI. The length of the CDR3 is 14 residues. Trimming left V 2 bases short and J 1 base short, with 8 bases between.

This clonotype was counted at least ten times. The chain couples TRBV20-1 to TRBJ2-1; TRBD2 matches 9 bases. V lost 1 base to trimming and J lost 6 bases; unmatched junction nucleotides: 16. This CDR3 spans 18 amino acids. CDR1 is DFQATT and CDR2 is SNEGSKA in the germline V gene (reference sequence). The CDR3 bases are TGCAGTGCTAGAGTCGGCAGGGTAGGGCTAGCGGGGTCCAATGAGCAGTTCTTC. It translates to CSARVGRVGLAGSNEQFF.

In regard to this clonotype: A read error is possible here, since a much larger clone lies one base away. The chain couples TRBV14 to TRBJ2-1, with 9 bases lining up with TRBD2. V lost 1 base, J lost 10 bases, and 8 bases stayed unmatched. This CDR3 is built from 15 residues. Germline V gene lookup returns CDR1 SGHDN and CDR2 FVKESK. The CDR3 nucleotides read TGTGCCAGCAGCCAAGTAGGCGGGAGGGCCCACGAGCAGTTCTTC. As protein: CASSQVGGRAHEQFF.

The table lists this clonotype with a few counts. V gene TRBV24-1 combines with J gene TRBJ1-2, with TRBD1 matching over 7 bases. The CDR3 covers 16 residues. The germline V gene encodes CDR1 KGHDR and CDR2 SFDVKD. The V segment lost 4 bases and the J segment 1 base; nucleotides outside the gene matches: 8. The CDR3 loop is CATSEGGDSSNYGYTF. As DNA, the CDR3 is TGTGCCACCAGTGAAGGGGGGGACAGTAGTAACTATGGCTACACCTTC.

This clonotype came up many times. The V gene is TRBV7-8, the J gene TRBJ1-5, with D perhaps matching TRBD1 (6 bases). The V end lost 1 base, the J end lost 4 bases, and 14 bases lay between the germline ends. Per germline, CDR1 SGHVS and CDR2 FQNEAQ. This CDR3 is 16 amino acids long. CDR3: CASSLEHTGINQPQHF. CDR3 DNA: TGTGCCAGCAGCTTAGAACATACAGGGATAAATCAGCCCCAGCATTTT.

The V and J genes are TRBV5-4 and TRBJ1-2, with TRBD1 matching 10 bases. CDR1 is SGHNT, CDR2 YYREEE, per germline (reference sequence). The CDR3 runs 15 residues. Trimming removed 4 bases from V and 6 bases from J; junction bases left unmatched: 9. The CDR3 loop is CASSVPGTGENGYTF. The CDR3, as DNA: TGTGCCAGCAGCGTGCCCGGGACAGGGGAAAATGGCTACACCTTC.

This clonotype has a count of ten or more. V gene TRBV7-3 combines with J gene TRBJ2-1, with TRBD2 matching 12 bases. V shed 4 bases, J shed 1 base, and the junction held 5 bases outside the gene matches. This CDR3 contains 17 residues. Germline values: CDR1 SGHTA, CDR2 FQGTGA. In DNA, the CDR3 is TGTGCCAGCAGCTCAAACGGACTAGCGGGATCCTACAATGAGCAGTTCTTC. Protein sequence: CASSSNGLAGSYNEQFF.

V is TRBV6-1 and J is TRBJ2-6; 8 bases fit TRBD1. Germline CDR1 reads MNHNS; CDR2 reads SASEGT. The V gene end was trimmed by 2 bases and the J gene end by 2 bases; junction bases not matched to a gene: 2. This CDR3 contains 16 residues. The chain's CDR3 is CASSEQGATGANVLTF. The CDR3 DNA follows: TGTGCCAGCAGTGAACAGGGGGCTACTGGGGCCAACGTCCTGACTTTC.

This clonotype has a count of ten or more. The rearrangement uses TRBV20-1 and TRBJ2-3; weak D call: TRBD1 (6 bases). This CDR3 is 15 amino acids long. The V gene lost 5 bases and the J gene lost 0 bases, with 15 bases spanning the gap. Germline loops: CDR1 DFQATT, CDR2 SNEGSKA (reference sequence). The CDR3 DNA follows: TGCAGTGCTCGTGACAGGACCTCTAGCACAGATACGCAGTATTTT. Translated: CSARDRTSSTDTQYF.

CDR3 amino acids: CASRPGGGNEQYF. The DNA of the CDR3 is TGTGCCAGCAGGCCGGGAGGAGGCAACGAGCAGTACTTC. The chain has TRBV2 and TRBJ2-7; 7 bases are shared with TRBD2. The trim removed 6 bases at V and 5 bases at J, leaving 7 bases unmatched. Germline assignment: CDR1 SNHLY and CDR2 FYNNEI. CDR3 size: 13 residues.

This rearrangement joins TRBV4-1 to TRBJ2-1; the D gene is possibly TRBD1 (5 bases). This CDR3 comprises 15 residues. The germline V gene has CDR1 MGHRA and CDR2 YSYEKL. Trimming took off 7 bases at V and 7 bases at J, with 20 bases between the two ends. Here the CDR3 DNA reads TGCGCCAGCAACTCAAGATTAGGGGCCCTAAATGAGCAGTTCTTC. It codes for CASNSRLGALNEQFF.

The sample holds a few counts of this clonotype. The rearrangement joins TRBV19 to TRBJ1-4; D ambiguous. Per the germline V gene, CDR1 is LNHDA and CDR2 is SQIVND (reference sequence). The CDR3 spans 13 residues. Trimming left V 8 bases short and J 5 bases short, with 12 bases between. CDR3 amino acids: CASRGTVNEKLFF. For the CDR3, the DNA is TGTGCCAGTCGAGGAACAGTCAATGAAAAACTGTTTTTT.

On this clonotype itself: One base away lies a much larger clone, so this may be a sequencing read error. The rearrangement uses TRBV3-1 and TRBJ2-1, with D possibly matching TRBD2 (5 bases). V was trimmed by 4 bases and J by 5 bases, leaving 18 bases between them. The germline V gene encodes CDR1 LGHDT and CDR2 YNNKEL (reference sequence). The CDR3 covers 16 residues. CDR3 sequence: CASSPYSASYHNEQFF. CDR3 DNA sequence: TGTGCCAGCAGCCCGTACTCCGCTAGCTATCACAATGAGCAGTTCTTC.

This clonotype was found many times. CDR3 in DNA: TGTGCCAGCAGTAGGACATACTCCTACGAGCAGTACTTC. It is translated as CASSRTYSYEQYF. The chain combines TRBV2 with TRBJ2-7, with D possibly being TRBD1 (5 bases). Germline CDR1 SNHLY, CDR2 FYNNEI. The V gene lost 5 bases and the J gene lost 0 bases, with 8 bases spanning the gap. There are 13 residues in the CDR3. Using reference TRBV2 and TRBJ2-7 for the parts outside the CDR3, the full variable domain is EPEVTQTPSHQVTQMGQEVILRCVPISNHLYFYWYRQILGQKVEFLVSFYNNEISEKSEIFDDQFSVERPDGSNFTLKIRSTKLEDSAMYFCASSRTYSYEQYFGPGTRLTVT.

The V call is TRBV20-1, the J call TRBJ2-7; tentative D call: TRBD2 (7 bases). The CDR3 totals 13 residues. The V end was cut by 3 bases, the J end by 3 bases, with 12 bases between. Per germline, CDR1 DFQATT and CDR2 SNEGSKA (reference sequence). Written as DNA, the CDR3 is TGCAGTGCTAGGGGGGGGGCCGTCTACGAGCAGTACTTC. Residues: CSARGGAVYEQYF.